A selection of T cell receptor beta chains follows, all from one sample in a study of blood T cell repertoires in COVID-19. Assay: immunoSEQ multiplex PCR; the TCRdb copy retains only in-frame clones and omits some. The sample shows 150,000 or so clones, 60% to 85% of them seen only once. Sequenced sample: peripheral blood. All receptors derive from an elderly man with acute or convalescent COVID-19. CDR3s include the opening cysteine and the closing phenylalanine or tryptophan. A D gene is named only where the DNA matches it firmly. The listing skips clone size in some rows; elsewhere it reads once, few, many or a size class.

v_gene: TRBV6-6; abundance: .; d_gene: .; j_gene: TRBJ1-5; CDR3aa: CASSYGQGKEGQPQHF; CDR3nt: TGTGCCAGCAGTTACGGTCAGGGAAAGGAGGGACAGCCCCAGCATTTT
v_gene: TRBV3-1/TRBV3-2; abundance: .; d_gene: TRBD2; j_gene: TRBJ2-3; CDR3aa: CASSQAGDPYTDTQYF; CDR3nt: TGTGCCAGCAGCCAGGCGGGGGACCCCTACACAGATACGCAGTATTTT
v_gene: TRBV5-4; abundance: .; d_gene: TRBD1; j_gene: TRBJ2-3; CDR3aa: CASSLRQGALSTDTQYF; CDR3nt: TGTGCCAGCAGCTTACGACAGGGGGCTCTAAGCACAGATACGCAGTATTTT
v_gene: TRBV19; abundance: .; d_gene: TRBD2; j_gene: TRBJ2-5; CDR3aa: CASSPPGGQETQYF; CDR3nt: TGTGCCAGTAGTCCGCCCGGGGGGCAAGAGACCCAGTACTTC
v_gene: TRBV5-1; abundance: .; d_gene: TRBD1; j_gene: TRBJ2-7; CDR3aa: CASSLRTGGAYEQYF; CDR3nt: TGCGCCAGCAGCTTGAGAACAGGGGGCGCCTACGAGCAGTACTTC
v_gene: TRBV11-2; abundance: .; d_gene: .; j_gene: TRBJ2-3; CDR3aa: CASSPRVGGASTDTQYF; CDR3nt: TGTGCCAGCAGCCCTAGGGTGGGCGGGGCTAGCACAGATACGCAGTATTTT
v_gene: TRBV30; abundance: .; d_gene: .; j_gene: TRBJ1-1; CDR3aa: CAWIPGGGREAFF; CDR3nt: TGTGCCTGGATCCCGGGGGGGGGCCGCGAAGCTTTCTTT
v_gene: TRBV7-9; abundance: .; d_gene: .; j_gene: TRBJ2-1; CDR3aa: CASRLIGDEQFF; CDR3nt: TGTGCCAGCAGACTTATAGGGGATGAGCAGTTCTTC
v_gene: TRBV6-1; abundance: .; d_gene: .; j_gene: TRBJ1-1; CDR3aa: CASSVGQGYSWTEAFF; CDR3nt: TGTGCCAGCAGTGTAGGTCAGGGGTATTCGTGGACTGAAGCTTTCTTT
v_gene: TRBV27; abundance: .; d_gene: .; j_gene: TRBJ1-2; CDR3aa: CASSSTGGSYTF; CDR3nt: TGTGCCAGCAGCTCCACTGGCGGAAGCTACACCTTC
v_gene: TRBV6-2/TRBV6-3; abundance: .; d_gene: .; j_gene: TRBJ2-3; CDR3aa: CASSYARNTDTQYF; CDR3nt: TGTGCCAGCAGTTACGCTAGGAACACAGATACGCAGTATTTT
v_gene: TRBV7-6; abundance: .; d_gene: .; j_gene: TRBJ2-5; CDR3aa: CASSFGTKQETQYF; CDR3nt: TGTGCCAGCAGCTTCGGGACAAAGCAAGAGACCCAGTACTTC
v_gene: TRBV4-2; abundance: .; d_gene: TRBD2; j_gene: TRBJ2-4; CDR3aa: CASSQDGTRGGAKNIQYF; CDR3nt: TGTGCCAGCAGCCAAGATGGGACCCGGGGGGGGGCCAAAAACATTCAGTACTTC
v_gene: TRBV28; abundance: .; d_gene: TRBD2; j_gene: TRBJ2-4; CDR3aa: CASSLWASGGLAKNIQYF; CDR3nt: TGTGCCAGCAGTTTATGGGCTAGCGGGGGGTTAGCCAAAAACATTCAGTACTTC
v_gene: TRBV18; abundance: few; d_gene: .; j_gene: TRBJ2-1; CDR3aa: CASSPPIRTVANEQFF; CDR3nt: TGTGCCAGCTCACCACCCATCAGAACCGTAGCCAATGAGCAGTTCTTC
v_gene: TRBV6-5; abundance: .; d_gene: .; j_gene: TRBJ1-1; CDR3aa: CASRTDTEAFF; CDR3nt: TGTGCCAGCAGGACAGACACTGAAGCTTTCTTT
v_gene: TRBV5-6; abundance: .; d_gene: .; j_gene: TRBJ1-1; CDR3aa: CASSFLGRGNTEAFF; CDR3nt: TGTGCCAGCAGCTTCCTAGGAAGGGGGAACACTGAAGCTTTCTTT
v_gene: TRBV19; abundance: .; d_gene: .; j_gene: TRBJ2-3; CDR3aa: CASPSRGLADTQYF; CDR3nt: TGTGCCAGCCCGAGCCGGGGGTTGGCAGATACGCAGTATTTT
v_gene: TRBV28; abundance: .; d_gene: .; j_gene: TRBJ1-4; CDR3aa: CASSFWADQKLFF; CDR3nt: TGTGCCAGCAGTTTCTGGGCAGATCAAAAACTGTTTTTT
v_gene: TRBV7-9; abundance: few; d_gene: TRBD1; j_gene: TRBJ1-2; CDR3aa: CASSPGQAYGGYTF; CDR3nt: TGTGCCAGCAGCCCTGGACAGGCGTATGGTGGCTACACCTTC
v_gene: TRBV7-2; abundance: .; d_gene: TRBD2; j_gene: TRBJ2-5; CDR3aa: CASSYSGGSETQYF; CDR3nt: TGTGCCAGCAGCTATAGCGGGGGTTCGGAGACCCAGTACTTC
v_gene: TRBV7-6; abundance: few; d_gene: .; j_gene: TRBJ2-3; CDR3aa: CASSSQRVTDTQYF; CDR3nt: TGTGCCAGCAGCTCTCAGCGGGTTACAGATACGCAGTATTTT
v_gene: TRBV18; abundance: few; d_gene: TRBD1; j_gene: TRBJ1-1; CDR3aa: CASSPGQQNTEAFF; CDR3nt: TGTGCCAGCTCACCGGGACAGCAGAACACTGAAGCTTTCTTT
v_gene: TRBV19; abundance: .; d_gene: TRBD2; j_gene: TRBJ2-1; CDR3aa: CASSIQTPGTSGGNEQFF; CDR3nt: TGTGCCAGTAGTATACAAACTCCTGGGACTAGCGGGGGAAATGAGCAGTTCTTC
v_gene: TRBV5-1; abundance: .; d_gene: TRBD1; j_gene: TRBJ1-2; CDR3aa: CASSYLQGSGYTF; CDR3nt: TGCGCCAGCAGCTACTTACAGGGGTCTGGCTACACCTTC
v_gene: TRBV19; abundance: .; d_gene: .; j_gene: TRBJ2-3; CDR3aa: CASSPAPGLNTDTQYF; CDR3nt: TGTGCCAGTAGTCCAGCCCCGGGACTCAACACAGATACGCAGTATTTT
v_gene: TRBV6-6; abundance: once; d_gene: .; j_gene: TRBJ2-2; CDR3aa: CASRTGEAGELFF; CDR3nt: TGTGCCAGCAGAACAGGGGAGGCCGGGGAGCTGTTTTTT
v_gene: TRBV5-1; abundance: .; d_gene: TRBD1; j_gene: TRBJ1-5; CDR3aa: CASSPGTGGAGNQPQHF; CDR3nt: TGCGCCAGCAGCCCGGGTACAGGGGGCGCGGGCAATCAGCCCCAGCATTTT
v_gene: TRBV27; abundance: few; d_gene: .; j_gene: TRBJ2-2; CDR3aa: CASRNRAGTGELFF; CDR3nt: TGTGCCAGCAGGAACCGGGCGGGCACCGGGGAGCTGTTTTTT
v_gene: TRBV14; abundance: .; d_gene: .; j_gene: TRBJ2-2; CDR3aa: CASSQDRARDTGELFF; CDR3nt: TGTGCCAGCAGCCAAGATAGGGCGAGGGACACCGGGGAGCTGTTTTTT
v_gene: TRBV11-1; abundance: .; d_gene: .; j_gene: TRBJ1-4; CDR3aa: CASSSPGTPTNEKLFF; CDR3nt: TGTGCCAGCAGCTCACCGGGGACACCGACTAATGAAAAACTGTTTTTT
v_gene: TRBV6-5; abundance: .; d_gene: TRBD1; j_gene: TRBJ1-6; CDR3aa: CATGTGYSPLHF; CDR3nt: TGTGCCACGGGGACAGGGTATTCACCCCTCCACTTT
v_gene: TRBV28; abundance: .; d_gene: .; j_gene: TRBJ1-2; CDR3aa: CASQEAGANYGYTF; CDR3nt: TGTGCCAGCCAGGAGGCAGGAGCTAACTATGGCTACACCTTC
v_gene: TRBV7-9; abundance: .; d_gene: .; j_gene: TRBJ1-2; CDR3aa: CASSLVQVNYGYTF; CDR3nt: TGTGCCAGCAGCTTAGTGCAGGTTAACTATGGCTACACCTTC
v_gene: TRBV5-4; abundance: .; d_gene: TRBD2; j_gene: TRBJ2-5; CDR3aa: CASSSGGAGGQETQYF; CDR3nt: TGTGCCAGCAGCTCCGGGGGAGCGGGAGGGCAAGAGACCCAGTACTTC
v_gene: TRBV5-4; abundance: few; d_gene: TRBD1; j_gene: TRBJ2-7; CDR3aa: CASSTRDRVLNEQYF; CDR3nt: TGTGCCAGCAGCACCCGGGACAGGGTGTTGAACGAGCAGTACTTC
v_gene: TRBV11-3; abundance: .; d_gene: .; j_gene: TRBJ2-2; CDR3aa: CASSSGQTGGELFF; CDR3nt: TGTGCCAGCAGCTCCGGACAGACGGGCGGGGAGCTGTTTTTT
v_gene: TRBV7-8; abundance: few; d_gene: TRBD1; j_gene: TRBJ2-5; CDR3aa: CASSRSQGTGETQYF; CDR3nt: TGTGCCAGCAGCCGCTCACAGGGGACGGGTGAGACCCAGTACTTC
v_gene: TRBV6-6; abundance: .; d_gene: TRBD1; j_gene: TRBJ1-3; CDR3aa: CASRLTGDSRNTIYF; CDR3nt: TGTGCCAGCAGACTTACAGGGGATTCGAGAAACACCATATATTTT
v_gene: TRBV19; abundance: .; d_gene: .; j_gene: TRBJ2-2; CDR3aa: CASSFRFGELFF; CDR3nt: TGTGCCAGTAGCTTCAGGTTCGGGGAGCTGTTTTTT
v_gene: TRBV6-5; abundance: few; d_gene: TRBD1; j_gene: TRBJ1-6; CDR3aa: CASSYSDRPKNSPLHF; CDR3nt: TGTGCCAGCAGTTACTCGGACAGGCCAAAAAATTCACCCCTCCACTTT
v_gene: TRBV5-4; abundance: .; d_gene: .; j_gene: TRBJ1-2; CDR3aa: CASRNSWGPLGYTF; CDR3nt: TGTGCCAGCAGGAATTCTTGGGGGCCTCTTGGCTACACCTTC
v_gene: TRBV4-1; abundance: once; d_gene: .; j_gene: TRBJ2-3; CDR3aa: CASNPGRGQDTQYF; CDR3nt: TGCGCCAGCAACCCGGGCAGGGGCCAAGATACGCAGTATTTT
v_gene: TRBV24-1; abundance: .; d_gene: .; j_gene: TRBJ2-3; CDR3aa: CATRGEGWDDTQYF; CDR3nt: TGTGCCACCCGGGGAGAGGGATGGGATGATACGCAGTATTTT
v_gene: TRBV10-3; abundance: .; d_gene: TRBD1; j_gene: TRBJ1-2; CDR3aa: CAIRGTDGYYGYTF; CDR3nt: TGTGCCATCAGGGGGACAGATGGATACTATGGCTACACCTTC
v_gene: TRBV4-1; abundance: .; d_gene: .; j_gene: TRBJ1-6; CDR3aa: CASSQGQGLYNSPLHF; CDR3nt: TGCGCCAGCAGCCAGGGCCAGGGGCTCTATAATTCACCCCTCCACTTT